This T cell receptor beta chain was identified in a study of cytotoxic CD8 clonotypes in ibrutinib-treated CLL. Study details: After a median approximately 12 months on treatment (6 to 36), response samples were drawn.

Libraries were prepared by immunoSEQ multiplex PCR; TCRdb keeps only in-frame clonotypes and omits some of them. The sample has approximately 280,000 clones; roughly three quarters are singletons. The J segment lost 2 bases and the V segment lost 8 bases, leaving 14 bases of the junction unmatched. The CDR3 covers 17 residues. Germline V gene lookup returns CDR1 LNHDA and CDR2 SQIVND (reference sequence). This material consisted of PBMCs, taken at disease progression, from a patient treated with ibrutinib. The sequence was obtained from a human donor with chronic lymphocytic leukemia. J is TRBJ1-3 and V is TRBV19, with 8 bases lining up with TRBD1. As DNA, the CDR3 is TGTGCCAGTCTCCGACGCGGACAGGGACTTGCTGGAAACACCATATATTTT. It yields the protein CASLRRGQGLAGNTIYF.